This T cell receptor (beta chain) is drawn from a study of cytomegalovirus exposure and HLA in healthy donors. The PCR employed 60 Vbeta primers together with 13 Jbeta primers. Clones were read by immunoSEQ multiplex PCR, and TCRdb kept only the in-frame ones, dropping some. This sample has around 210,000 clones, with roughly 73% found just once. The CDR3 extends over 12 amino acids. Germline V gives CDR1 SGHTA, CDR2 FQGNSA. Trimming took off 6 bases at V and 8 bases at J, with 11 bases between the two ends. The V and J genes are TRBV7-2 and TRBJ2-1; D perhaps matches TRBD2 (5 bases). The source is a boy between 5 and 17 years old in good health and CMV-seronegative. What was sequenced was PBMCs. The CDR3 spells CASSTSVHEQFF. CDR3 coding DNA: TGTGCCAGCAGTACTAGTGTCCATGAGCAGTTCTTC. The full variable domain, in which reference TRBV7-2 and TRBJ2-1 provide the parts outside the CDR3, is GAGVSQSPSNKVTEKGKDVELRCDPISGHTALYWYRQSLGQGLEFLIYFQGNSAPDKSGLPSDRFSAERTGGSVSTLTIQRTQQEDSAVYLCASSTSVHEQFFGPGTRLTVL.